This entry lists 12 T cell receptor beta chains sequenced from one sample in a study of blood T cells in healthy people across ages. A sample-barcoded 5' primer and a J-beta primer mix were used in a second PCR of roughly 7 to 12 cycles. TCRdb reanalysed the 5' RACE reads using MiXCR and keeps one entry per CDR3 protein. Of fewer than 800,000 distinct CDR3 sequences listed, around a fifth are singletons. The specimen sequenced was blood. The receptors derive from an older man in good health.

This clonotype was seen more than once but under ten times. The genes are TRBV20-1 and TRBJ2-5, with D possibly being TRBD2 (6 bases). The J call could be wrong; TRBJ2-7 is a better fit for the DNA end. CDR1 and CDR2 from the germline V gene are DFQATT and SNEGSKA (reference sequence). The CDR3 spans 14 residues. The CDR3 DNA is TGCAGTGCTAGAGACACTGGGACTTCCTACGAGCAGTACTTC. Encoded protein: CSARDTGTSYEQYF.

A few counts support this clonotype. The chain has TRBV6-1 and TRBJ2-5; D ambiguous. This CDR3 contains 12 residues. V was cut by 7 bases and J by 1 base, with 7 bases left in between. In germline, CDR1 is MNHNS, CDR2 SASEGT. The CDR3 DNA sequence: TGTGCCAGCACCAATCCCCAAGAGACCCAGTACTTC. Translation: CASTNPQETQYF.

CDR3: CASKDRVYNEQFF. DNA of the CDR3: TGTGCCAGCAAGGACAGGGTTTACAATGAGCAGTTCTTC. J is TRBJ2-1 and V is TRBV6-5; 8 bases line up with TRBD1. V lost 7 bases to trimming and J lost 4 bases; unmatched junction nucleotides: 3. CDR1 is MNHEY and CDR2 is SVGAGI in the germline V gene. The CDR3 has 13 residues.

The J gene is TRBJ1-5, the V gene TRBV6-6; no definite D call. The germline CDR1 and CDR2 sequences are MNHNY and SVGAGI (reference sequence). Trimming left V 7 bases short and J 6 bases short, with 13 bases between. The CDR3 has 13 amino acids. As DNA, the CDR3 is TGTGCCAGCACCCACGGGGTGGTTCAGCCCCAGCATTTT. Its protein product is CASTHGVVQPQHF.

J is TRBJ1-3 and V is TRBV27; D gene uncertain. This CDR3 is 13 amino acids long. Germline V lookup: CDR1 MNHEY, CDR2 SMNVEV (reference sequence). V lost 7 bases to trimming and J lost 0 bases, with 7 bases between them. CDR3 coding DNA: TGTGCCAGCATGAGCCGCTCTGGAAACACCATATATTTT. Amino acid sequence: CASMSRSGNTIYF.

The chain uses TRBV7-9 and TRBJ2-5; no clear D. The closer fit of TRBJ2-1 to the DNA end suggests the J call may be wrong. This CDR3 comprises 13 residues. CDR1 SEHNR and CDR2 FQNEAQ come from the germline V gene (reference sequence). CDR3 amino acids: CASSLGLSNEQFF. CDR3 DNA: TGTGCCAGCAGCTTAGGTTTATCCAATGAGCAGTTCTTC.

This clonotype was found many times. J is TRBJ2-1 and V is TRBV11-1; the D gene is possibly TRBD1 (6 bases). Germline V lookup: CDR1 SGHAT, CDR2 FQDESV (reference sequence). V was clipped by 4 bases and J by 7 bases, with 11 bases between them. This CDR3 contains 13 residues. This CDR3 is CASSSQGRNEQFF. The CDR3 DNA reads as TGTGCCAGCAGCTCACAGGGAAGGAATGAGCAGTTCTTC.

The V call is TRBV4-3, the J call TRBJ2-6, with 8 bases lining up with TRBD2. The length of the CDR3 is 16 residues. Germline V lookup: CDR1 LGHNA, CDR2 YSLEER. J was trimmed by 0 bases and V by 6 bases; bases with no gene match: 4. The CDR3 spells CASSPGLGSGANVLTF. The CDR3 DNA is TGCGCCAGCAGTCCGGGACTAGGCTCTGGGGCCAACGTCCTGACTTTC.

This clonotype was picked up a small number of times. The chain uses TRBV20-1 and TRBJ1-4; TRBD1 might be the D (5 bases). Germline V gene data show CDR1 as DFQATT and CDR2 as SNEGSKA (reference sequence). Trimming took off 3 bases at V and 5 bases at J, with 19 bases between the two ends. CDR3 length equals 16 residues. CDR3 sequence reads: CSARIGTTWGNEKLFF. CDR3 in DNA: TGCAGTGCTAGGATTGGGACCACGTGGGGGAATGAAAAACTGTTTTTT.

This clonotype was counted a few times. V usage is TRBV20-1 and J usage is TRBJ2-6, with D perhaps matching TRBD2 (6 bases). Trimming left V 1 base short and J 1 base short, with 11 bases between. Looked up from germline, CDR1 is DFQATT and CDR2 is SNEGSKA (reference sequence). This CDR3 contains 16 residues. The CDR3: CSARGYRGSGANVLTF. The CDR3 coding sequence is TGCAGTGCTAGAGGCTATCGGGGGTCTGGGGCCAACGTCCTGACTTTC.

The rearrangement joins TRBV19 to TRBJ2-3, with TRBD2 matching 9 bases. CDR3 length: 15 amino acids. CDR1 and CDR2 from the germline V gene are LNHDA and SQIVND (reference sequence). The trim removed 3 bases at V and 3 bases at J, leaving 4 bases unmatched. In nucleotides, the CDR3 is TGTGCCAGTAGTATGGCGGGAGGGATGACAGATACGCAGTATTTT. Translating gives CASSMAGGMTDTQYF.

The genes are TRBV5-1 and TRBJ1-1, with no clear D. Trimming removed 0 bases at V and 8 bases at J, with 14 bases between. Germline assignment: CDR1 SGHRS and CDR2 YFSETQ. This CDR3 has 14 amino acids. CDR3 bases: TGCGCCAGCAGCTTGGACAGTCTCACAAGGGAAGCTTTCTTT. As protein: CASSLDSLTREAFF.